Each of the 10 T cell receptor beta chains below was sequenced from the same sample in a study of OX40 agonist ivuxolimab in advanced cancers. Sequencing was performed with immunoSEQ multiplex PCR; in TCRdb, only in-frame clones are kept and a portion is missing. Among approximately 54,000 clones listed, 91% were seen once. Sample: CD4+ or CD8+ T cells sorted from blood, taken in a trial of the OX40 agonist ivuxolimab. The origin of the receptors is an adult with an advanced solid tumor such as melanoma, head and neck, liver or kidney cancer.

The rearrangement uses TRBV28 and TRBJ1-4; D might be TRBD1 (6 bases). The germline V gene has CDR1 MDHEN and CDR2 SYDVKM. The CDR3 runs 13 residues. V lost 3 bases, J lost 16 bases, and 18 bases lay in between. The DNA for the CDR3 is TGTGCCAGCAGTTTCACACTGACAACAGGGCCGTTTTTT. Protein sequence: CASSFTLTTGPFF.

CDR3 sequence reads: CASSSLGGGNTIYF. The CDR3 region has the DNA TGTGCCAGCAGTTCTCTCGGTGGCGGAAACACCATATATTTT. This chain uses TRBV27 with TRBJ1-3, with D hard to call. With 4 bases removed from V and 4 bases from J, the gap between germline ends came to 11 bases. This CDR3 spans 14 amino acids. Germline V gives CDR1 MNHEY, CDR2 SMNVEV (reference sequence).

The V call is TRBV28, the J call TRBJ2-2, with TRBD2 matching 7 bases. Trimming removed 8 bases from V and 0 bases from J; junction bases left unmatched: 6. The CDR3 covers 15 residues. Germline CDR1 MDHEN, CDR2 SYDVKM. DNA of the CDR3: TGTGCCAGCGGCTTAGCGGGCACGAACACCGGGGAGCTGTTTTTT. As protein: CASGLAGTNTGELFF.

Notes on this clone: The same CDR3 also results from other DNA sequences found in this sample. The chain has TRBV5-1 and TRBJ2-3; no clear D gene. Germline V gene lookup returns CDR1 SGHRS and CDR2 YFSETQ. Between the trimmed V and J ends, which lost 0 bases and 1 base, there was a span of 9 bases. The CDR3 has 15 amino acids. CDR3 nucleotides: TGCGCCAGCAGCTTGGGATCAAGGGGCACAGATACGCAGTATTTT. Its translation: CASSLGSRGTDTQYF.

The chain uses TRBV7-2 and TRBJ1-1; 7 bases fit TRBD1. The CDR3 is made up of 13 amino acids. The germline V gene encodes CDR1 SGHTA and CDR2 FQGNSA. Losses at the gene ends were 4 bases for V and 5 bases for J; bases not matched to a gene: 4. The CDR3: CASSSTGKTEAFF. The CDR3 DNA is TGTGCCAGCAGCTCGACAGGGAAGACTGAAGCTTTCTTT. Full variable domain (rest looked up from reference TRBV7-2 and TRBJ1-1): GAGVSQSPSNKVTEKGKDVELRCDPISGHTALYWYRQSLGQGLEFLIYFQGNSAPDKSGLPSDRFSAERTGGSVSTLTIQRTQQEDSAVYLCASSSTGKTEAFFGQGTRLTVV.

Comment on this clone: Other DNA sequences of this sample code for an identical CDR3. CDR3 protein: CASSLLVQETQYF. The CDR3, as DNA: TGCGCCAGCAGCTTGTTGGTACAAGAGACCCAGTACTTC. The V and J genes are TRBV5-1 and TRBJ2-5; D not certain. Trimming removed 1 base at V and 2 bases at J, with 6 bases between. Per the germline V gene, CDR1 is SGHRS and CDR2 is YFSETQ. The CDR3 totals 13 residues.

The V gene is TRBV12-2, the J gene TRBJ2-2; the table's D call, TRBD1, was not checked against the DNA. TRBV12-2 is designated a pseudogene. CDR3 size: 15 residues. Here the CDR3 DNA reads TGTGCCAGCAGCGCACCCTGGGACAGGCGGGGGGAGCTGTTTTTT. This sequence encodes CASSAPWDRRGELFF.

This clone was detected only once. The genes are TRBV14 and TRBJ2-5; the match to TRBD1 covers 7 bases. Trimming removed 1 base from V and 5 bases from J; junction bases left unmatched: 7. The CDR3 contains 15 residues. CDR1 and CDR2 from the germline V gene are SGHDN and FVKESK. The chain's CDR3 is CASSQVRGGAETQYF. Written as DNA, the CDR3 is TGTGCCAGCAGCCAAGTAAGAGGGGGCGCGGAGACCCAGTACTTC.

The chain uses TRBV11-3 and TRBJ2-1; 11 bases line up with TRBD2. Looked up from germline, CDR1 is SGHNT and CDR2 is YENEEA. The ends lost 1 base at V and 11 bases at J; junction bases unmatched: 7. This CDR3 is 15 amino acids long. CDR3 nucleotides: TGTGCCAGCAGCTTAGGAGGGACTAGCGGAGATAAGCAGTTCTTC. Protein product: CASSLGGTSGDKQFF.

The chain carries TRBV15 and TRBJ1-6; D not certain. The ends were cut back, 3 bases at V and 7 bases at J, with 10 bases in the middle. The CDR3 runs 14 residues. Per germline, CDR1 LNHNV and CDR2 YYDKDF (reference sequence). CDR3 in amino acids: CATSSVTQNSPLHF. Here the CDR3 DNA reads TGTGCCACCAGCAGTGTCACCCAGAATTCACCCCTCCACTTT.